One T cell receptor (beta chain) is described in this entry. The data belong to a study of T cell changes during pregnancy in multiple sclerosis. TCRdb's copy holds only in-frame clones and misses some; the assay was immunoSEQ multiplex PCR. Among just under 65,000 clones, about 96% were seen once, and the ten largest hold around 2.5%. The V gene lost 5 bases and the J gene lost 4 bases, with 18 bases spanning the gap. The CDR3 sequence is 15 residues long. The germline V gene encodes CDR1 MDHEN and CDR2 SYDVKM. The input for sequencing was CD8+ T cells from peripheral blood mononuclear cells, taken after pregnancy. This chain connects TRBV28 to TRBJ2-7; TRBD2 might be the D (6 bases). This sequence originates from a female donor with multiple sclerosis, enrolled in a pregnancy study. CDR3 sequence reads: CASSPLTSGEYEQYF. In nucleotides, the CDR3 is TGTGCCAGCAGTCCCCTGACGTCGGGGGAGTACGAGCAGTACTTC.